What follows are 7 T cell receptor beta chains derived from one specimen sequenced in a study of regulatory T cells in long-lasting Graves disease. The time point here: newly diagnosed GD, antithyroid drugs for less than 3 months. Researchers made the TCR library from RNA that was extracted from PBMCs. TCR beta libraries were built with iRepertoire HTBI primers and Arm-PCR of CDR3 regions. TCRdb re-derived calls from the multiplex PCR reads in MiXCR, one entry per CDR3 protein. The table records some 250,000 distinct CDR3 sequences, over 20% of them present only once. Source: peripheral blood mononuclear cells (PBMCs), taken at new diagnosis, from a patient treated with antithyroid drugs. The source of these receptors is a female donor with Graves disease.

The chain combines TRBV12-5 with TRBJ2-1; no clear D. Trimming removed 4 bases at V and 0 bases at J, with 10 bases between. This CDR3 has 15 amino acids. Germline V lookup: CDR1 LGHNT, CDR2 FRNRAP. The CDR3 loop reads CASGSHSSSYNEQFF. The DNA of the CDR3 is TGTGCTAGTGGTTCTCATAGTAGCTCCTACAATGAGCAGTTCTTC.

The rearrangement joins TRBV10-1 to TRBJ2-2, with D possibly being TRBD1 (5 bases). V was shortened by 6 bases and J by 6 bases, with 14 bases between the two germline ends. This CDR3 contains 14 residues. Germline values: CDR1 WNHNN, CDR2 SYGVQD (reference sequence). The CDR3 DNA reads TGCGCCAGCAGAAACCAGGGAAAATCCGGGGAGCTGTTTTTT. Translated: CASRNQGKSGELFF.

The table lists this clonotype with many counts. The chain joins TRBV5-4 to TRBJ1-6; the D gene is possibly TRBD1 (5 bases). The CDR3 has 15 residues. Trimming took off 7 bases at V and 7 bases at J, with 18 bases between the two ends. Germline V gene lookup returns CDR1 SGHNT and CDR2 YYREEE (reference sequence). The CDR3 coding sequence is TGTGCCAGCGGACTATCCGACAGTAGGAATTCACCCCTCCACTTT. Its translation is CASGLSDSRNSPLHF.

This clonotype was seen repeatedly, ten times or more. The J gene is TRBJ2-7, the V gene TRBV11-3; 8 positions agree with TRBD2. Germline V gene data show CDR1 as SGHNT and CDR2 as YENEEA. The CDR3 is made up of 13 amino acids. V was pared by 4 bases and J by 5 bases, with 4 bases of the junction left unmatched. CDR3 amino acids: CASSSGLANEQYF. The CDR3 region has the DNA TGTGCCAGCAGCTCTGGACTAGCAAACGAGCAGTACTTC.

The sample holds many counts of this clonotype. This chain links TRBV20-1 with TRBJ2-3; weak D call: TRBD2 (6 bases). Germline V gene sequence: CDR1 DFQATT, CDR2 SNEGSKA (reference sequence). The V end lost 0 bases, the J end lost 6 bases, and 16 bases lay between the germline ends. This CDR3 comprises 15 residues. The CDR3 loop reads CSARETRAGMDTQYF. CDR3 DNA sequence: TGCAGTGCTAGAGAAACTAGGGCGGGAATGGATACGCAGTATTTT.

This clonotype was observed at least ten times. The chain couples TRBV3-1 to TRBJ1-1; 7 bases are a match to TRBD1. The CDR3 consists of 13 residues. V was clipped by 0 bases and J by 11 bases; unmatched bases: 6. CDR1 LGHDT and CDR2 YNNKEL come from the germline V gene (reference sequence). The DNA of the CDR3 is TGTGCCAGCAGCCAAGATACGGACAGGTCGGCTTTCTTT. Translation gives CASSQDTDRSAFF. Supplemented by reference TRBV3-1 and TRBJ1-1, the full variable domain reads DTAVSQTPKYLVTQMGNDKSIKCEQNLGHDTMYWYKQDSKKFLKIMFSYNNKELIINETVPNRFSPKSPDKAHLNLHINSLELGDSAVYFCASSQDTDRSAFFGQGTRLTVV.

This clonotype is a singleton in its sample. With a far larger clone one base away, a read error is the likely cause. V is TRBV29-1 and J is TRBJ2-1, with a possible D match to TRBD2 (6 bases). Germline V gene data show CDR1 as SQVTM and CDR2 as ANQGSEA. This CDR3 contains 15 residues. CDR3 bases: TGCAGTGGAAGGGATGCGGGACTCACCTCAGTTGAGCAGCTCTTC. Translation: CSGRDAGLTSVEQLF.